The clone carrying this TCR beta chain showed up just once. The CDR3 sequence is 13 residues long. Germline-derived CDR1 and CDR2 are SGHDN and FVKESK. Deletions cut 8 bases from V and 2 bases from J, with 10 bases between. This entry comes from a study of cytomegalovirus exposure and HLA in healthy donors. PCR employed 60 Vbeta and 13 Jbeta primers. The repertoire was sequenced with immunoSEQ multiplex PCR; TCRdb's copy has only in-frame clones and lacks some. The table includes about 190,000 clones, around 75% detected once. This TCR was sampled from a woman aged 30 to 39 in good health and CMV-seronegative. Sequenced sample: PBMCs. The V and J genes are TRBV14 and TRBJ2-1; D is perhaps TRBD2 (6 bases). DNA of the CDR3: TGTGCCAGCGGGGGAGGAGCCTACAATGAGCAGTTCTTC. It yields the protein CASGGGAYNEQFF.